The 8 T cell receptor beta chains below were found in one sample sequenced in a study of T cell responses to AZD1222 COVID-19 vaccine. Some clones are missing from TCRdb's copy, which holds only in-frame ones; the method was immunoSEQ multiplex PCR. The sample shows 95,000 to 130,000 clones, 80% to 90% of them seen only once. Here the sequenced sample was peripheral blood, taken on day 0 of MenACWY control vaccination. Receptors originate from an adult in good health.

This clone has only one observation. J is TRBJ2-1 and V is TRBV7-2; D gene ambiguous. CDR1 and CDR2 from the germline V gene are SGHTA and FQGNSA. The CDR3 is 15 amino acids. The V end lost 1 base, the J end lost 0 bases, and 7 bases lay between the germline ends. The CDR3 reads CASSLGESSYNEQFF. The CDR3 DNA sequence: TGTGCCAGCAGCTTAGGCGAAAGCTCCTACAATGAGCAGTTCTTC.

The chain joins TRBV6-2 or TRBV6-3 to TRBJ1-2, with no clear D. Germline V lookup: CDR1 MNHEY, CDR2 SVGEGT. This CDR3 is built from 15 residues. Trimming removed 2 bases at V and 4 bases at J, with 14 bases between. The DNA of the CDR3 is TGTGCCAGCAGTTACCTAGGCAGTGACACCTATGGCTACACCTTC. It yields the protein CASSYLGSDTYGYTF.

This chain uses TRBV19 with TRBJ2-7, with D uncertain. Germline V gene data show CDR1 as LNHDA and CDR2 as SQIVND (reference sequence). Deletions cut 4 bases from V and 6 bases from J, with 19 bases between. The CDR3 has 15 residues. CDR3 sequence: CASSTLVGPKAEQYF. CDR3 DNA: TGTGCCAGTAGTACCCTGGTAGGACCGAAGGCCGAGCAGTACTTC.

The chain joins TRBV2 to TRBJ1-1, with a weak D call TRBD1 (5 bases). V dropped 5 bases and J dropped 1 base, with 11 bases sitting between them. The CDR3 consists of 14 residues. Germline V CDR1 and CDR2: SNHLY, FYNNEI. The CDR3 coding sequence is TGTGCCAGCAGTCCGGACAACCCGAACACTGAAGCTTTCTTT. This codes for CASSPDNPNTEAFF.

The chain recombines TRBV6-1 with TRBJ2-7, with D unresolved. The germline gives CDR1 MNHNS, CDR2 SASEGT. This CDR3 comprises 12 residues. Trimming left V 0 bases short and J 4 bases short, with 4 bases between. The CDR3 bases are TGTGCCAGCAGTGAAGCAGGGTACGAGCAGTACTTC. It is translated as CASSEAGYEQYF.

The chain recombines TRBV19 with TRBJ1-4, with D tentatively TRBD1 (5 bases). The CDR3 runs to 17 residues. CDR1 is LNHDA and CDR2 is SQIVND in the germline V gene (reference sequence). The V end lost 3 bases, the J end lost 0 bases, and 14 bases lay between the germline ends. Here the CDR3 reads CASSISAGDATNEKLFF. In nucleotides, the CDR3 is TGTGCCAGTAGTATTTCAGCGGGGGACGCAACTAATGAAAAACTGTTTTTT.

J is TRBJ2-5 and V is TRBV6-5; 9 nucleotides align to TRBD1. The ends lost 6 bases at V and 5 bases at J; junction bases unmatched: 10. The CDR3 is 15 amino acids. Germline CDR1 is MNHEY and CDR2 is SVGAGI. The CDR3 region has the DNA TGTGCCAGCAGCCGGGACAGGGATCTCTCGGAGACCCAGTACTTC. Protein sequence: CASSRDRDLSETQYF.

The chain couples TRBV30 to TRBJ2-2; 8 bases are shared with TRBD1. This CDR3 comprises 13 residues. V was pared by 5 bases and J by 1 base, with 0 bases of the junction left unmatched. From germline, CDR1 is GTSNPN and CDR2 SVGIG (reference sequence). CDR3 residues: CAWGTGNTGELFF. The CDR3 region has the DNA TGTGCCTGGGGGACAGGGAACACCGGGGAGCTGTTTTTT.